This TCR beta chain is from a study of metastatic and nonmetastatic thyroid tumors. Whole-study context: Repertoire comparison spanned blood and tumor or nodule tissue of malignant and benign thyroid patients.

No treatment of any kind had been given to any patient before thyroid surgery. About this clone itself: The antigen is not known.

Original data processing: Clinicopathological groups differed in CDR3, with these differences serving to build a distant-metastasis classifier for papillary thyroid cancer. TCRdb re-analyzed the PCR reads through MiXCR. TCRdb's processing, not the study's, gives the V and J calls here. The sample yields about 36,000 clones, around 21% seen once. The germline V and J ends were trimmed by 6 bases and 4 bases, with 15 bases remaining between them. Germline-derived CDR1 and CDR2 are DFQATT and SNEGSKA (reference sequence). The CDR3 has 13 residues. Study-wide findings and caveats: As reported, TCR beta diversity in blood and tumor was significantly higher in malignant thyroid tumors than in benign nodules.

This sequence originates from a female donor with papillary thyroid cancer or a benign thyroid nodule (not recorded which). Some clones in this sample may be carry-over from other donors' samples. The chain is built from TRBV20-1 and TRBJ1-2, with a weak D call TRBD1 (6 bases). Sequences were obtained from blood. The CDR3 region has the DNA TGCAGTGCCAGGGTAACAGGGACCTATGGCTACACCTTC. Its translation is CSARVTGTYGYTF.